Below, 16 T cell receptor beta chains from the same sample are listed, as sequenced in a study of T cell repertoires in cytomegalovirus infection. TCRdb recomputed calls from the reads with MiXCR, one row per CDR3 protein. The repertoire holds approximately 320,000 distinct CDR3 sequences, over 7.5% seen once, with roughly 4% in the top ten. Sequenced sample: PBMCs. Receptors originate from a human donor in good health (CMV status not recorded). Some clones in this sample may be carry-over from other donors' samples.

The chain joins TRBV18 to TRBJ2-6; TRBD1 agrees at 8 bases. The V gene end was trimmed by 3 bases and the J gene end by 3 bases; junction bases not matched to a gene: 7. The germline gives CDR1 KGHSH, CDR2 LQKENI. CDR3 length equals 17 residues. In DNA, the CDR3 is TGTGCCAGCTCACCTATCCAGGGGGCATTTGGGGCCAACGTCCTGACTTTC. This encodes CASSPIQGAFGANVLTF.

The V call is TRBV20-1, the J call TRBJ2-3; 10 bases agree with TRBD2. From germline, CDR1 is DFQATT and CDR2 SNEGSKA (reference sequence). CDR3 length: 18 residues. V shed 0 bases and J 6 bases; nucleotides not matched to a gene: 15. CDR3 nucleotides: TGCAGTGCTAGAGATGCCCGATGGGGTAGCGGGGGGATGGATACGCAGTATTTT. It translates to CSARDARWGSGGMDTQYF.

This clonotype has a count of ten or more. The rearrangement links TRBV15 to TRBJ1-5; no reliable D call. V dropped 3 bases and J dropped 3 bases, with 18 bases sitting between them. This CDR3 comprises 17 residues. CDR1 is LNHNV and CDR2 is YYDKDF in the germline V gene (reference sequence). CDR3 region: CATSSGQRRLFNQPQHF. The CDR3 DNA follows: TGTGCCACCAGCAGCGGTCAGAGGAGACTCTTCAATCAGCCCCAGCATTTT.

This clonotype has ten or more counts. CDR3 sequence reads: CASSQVSPSYTEAFF. Here the CDR3 DNA reads TGCGCCAGCAGCCAAGTTTCCCCGAGTTACACTGAAGCTTTCTTT. The V gene is TRBV4-1, the J gene TRBJ1-1; D uncertain. Germline assignment: CDR1 MGHRA and CDR2 YSYEKL. The CDR3 runs to 15 residues. V dropped 1 base and J dropped 3 bases, with 12 bases sitting between them.

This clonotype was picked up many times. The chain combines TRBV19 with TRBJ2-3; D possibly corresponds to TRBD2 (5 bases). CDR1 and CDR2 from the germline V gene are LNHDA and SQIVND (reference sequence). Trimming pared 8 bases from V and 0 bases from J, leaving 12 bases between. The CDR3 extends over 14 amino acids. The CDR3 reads CASARLPSTDTQYF. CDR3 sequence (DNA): TGTGCCAGTGCGCGACTACCTAGCACAGATACGCAGTATTTT.

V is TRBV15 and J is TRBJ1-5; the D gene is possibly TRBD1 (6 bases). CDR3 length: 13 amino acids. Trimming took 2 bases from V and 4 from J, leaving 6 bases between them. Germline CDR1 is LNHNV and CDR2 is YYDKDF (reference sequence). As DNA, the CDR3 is TGTGCCACCAGCAGACAGGGGAATCAGCCCCAGCATTTT. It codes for CATSRQGNQPQHF.

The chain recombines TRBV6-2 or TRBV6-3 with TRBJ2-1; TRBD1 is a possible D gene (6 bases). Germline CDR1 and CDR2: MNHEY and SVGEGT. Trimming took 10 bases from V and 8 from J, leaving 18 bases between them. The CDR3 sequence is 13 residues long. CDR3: CATRDIPWDEQFF. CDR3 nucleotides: TGTGCCACCCGGGACATTCCGTGGGATGAGCAGTTCTTC.

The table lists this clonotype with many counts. The CDR3 coding sequence is TGTGCCAGCAGCTTGTTAGAGTGGGAGCTGTTTTTT. Translating it yields CASSLLEWELFF. The rearrangement joins TRBV7-8 to TRBJ2-2; D is unclear. CDR1 is SGHVS, CDR2 FQNEAQ, per germline. The CDR3 is 12 amino acids. With 3 bases removed from V and 9 bases from J, the gap between germline ends came to 8 bases.

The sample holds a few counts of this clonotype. CDR3 DNA sequence: TGTGCCAGCTCACCGGGGTTGGGGAACTATGGCTACACCTTC. This codes for CASSPGLGNYGYTF. This chain uses TRBV18 with TRBJ1-2; unclear D gene. The CDR3 extends over 14 amino acids. V lost 3 bases and J lost 2, with 10 bases in between. CDR1 and CDR2 (germline): KGHSH, LQKENI.

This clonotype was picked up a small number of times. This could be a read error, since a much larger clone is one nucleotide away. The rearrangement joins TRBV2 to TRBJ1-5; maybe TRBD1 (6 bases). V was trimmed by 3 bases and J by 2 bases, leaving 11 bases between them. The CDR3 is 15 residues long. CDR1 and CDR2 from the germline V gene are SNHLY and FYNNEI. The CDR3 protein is CASSETGLGNQPQHF. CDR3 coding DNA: TGTGCCAGCAGTGAGACAGGACTAGGCAATCAGCCCCAGCATTTT.

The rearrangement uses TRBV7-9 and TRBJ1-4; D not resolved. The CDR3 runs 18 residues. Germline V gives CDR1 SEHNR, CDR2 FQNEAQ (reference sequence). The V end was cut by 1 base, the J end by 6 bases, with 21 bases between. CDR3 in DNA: TGTGCCAGCAGCTTAGAAGCGTGGTCCAGCCCCGACGATGAAAAACTGTTTTTT. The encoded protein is CASSLEAWSSPDDEKLFF.

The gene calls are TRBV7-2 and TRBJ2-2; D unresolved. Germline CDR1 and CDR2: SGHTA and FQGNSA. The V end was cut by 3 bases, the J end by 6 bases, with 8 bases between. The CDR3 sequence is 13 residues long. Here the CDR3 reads CASSFGWPGELFF. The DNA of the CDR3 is TGTGCCAGCAGCTTTGGGTGGCCCGGGGAGCTGTTTTTT. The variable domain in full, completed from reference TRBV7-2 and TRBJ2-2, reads GAGVSQSPSNKVTEKGKDVELRCDPISGHTALYWYRQSLGQGLEFLIYFQGNSAPDKSGLPSDRFSAERTGGSVSTLTIQRTQQEDSAVYLCASSFGWPGELFFGEGSRLTVL.

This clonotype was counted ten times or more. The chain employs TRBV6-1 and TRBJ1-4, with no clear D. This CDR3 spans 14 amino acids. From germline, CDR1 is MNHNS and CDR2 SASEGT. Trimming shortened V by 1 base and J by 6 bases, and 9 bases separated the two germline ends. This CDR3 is CASSEVRPDEKLFF. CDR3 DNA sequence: TGTGCCAGCAGTGAAGTTCGGCCAGATGAAAAACTGTTTTTT.

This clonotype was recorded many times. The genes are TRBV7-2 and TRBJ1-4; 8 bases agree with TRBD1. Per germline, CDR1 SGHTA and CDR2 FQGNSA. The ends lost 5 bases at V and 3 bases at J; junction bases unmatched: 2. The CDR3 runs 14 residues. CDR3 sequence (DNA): TGTGCCAGCAGCCCGGACAGGGCTAATGAAAAACTGTTTTTT. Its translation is CASSPDRANEKLFF.

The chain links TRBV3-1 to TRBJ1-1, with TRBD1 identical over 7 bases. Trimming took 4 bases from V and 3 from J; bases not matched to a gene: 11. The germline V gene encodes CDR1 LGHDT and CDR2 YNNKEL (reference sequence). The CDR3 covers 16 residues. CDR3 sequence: CASSLETGHGDTEAFF. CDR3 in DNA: TGTGCCAGCAGCCTAGAGACAGGGCATGGAGACACTGAAGCTTTCTTT.

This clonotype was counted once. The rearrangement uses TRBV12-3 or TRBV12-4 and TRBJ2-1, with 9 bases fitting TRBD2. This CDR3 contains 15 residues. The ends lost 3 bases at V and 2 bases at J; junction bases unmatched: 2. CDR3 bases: TGTGCCAGCAGTTTCCGGACTAGCGCCTACAATGAGCAGTTCTTC. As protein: CASSFRTSAYNEQFF.